Listed here are 2 T cell receptor beta chains from one sample, sequenced in a study of shared T cell receptors in the human thymus. Only in-frame clones appear in the TCRdb table, and some are missing; sequencing was by immunoSEQ multiplex PCR. The profile shows about 730,000 clones, 80% to 90% of them singletons. This sample also belongs to another study, concerning human thymus T cells.

Sequencing was performed on thymocytes. These receptors were collected from a girl in the first two years of life with a congenital heart defect.

This rearrangement joins TRBV19 to TRBJ2-7; D might be TRBD2 (7 bases). V gave up 11 bases and J gave up 7 bases, with 24 bases separating them. The CDR3 is 14 amino acids. Per germline, CDR1 LNHDA and CDR2 SQIVND (reference sequence). CDR3 bases: TGTGCCTCTAAGGGGGGGGGTCTCGGATTGGAGCAGTACTTC. Its translation: CASKGGGLGLEQYF.

The V call is TRBV5-1, the J call TRBJ2-6; D is ambiguous. The germline CDR1 and CDR2 sequences are SGHRS and YFSETQ. The CDR3 is made up of 15 amino acids. V lost 4 bases and J 1 base, leaving 9 bases between the germline ends. CDR3 in DNA: TGCGCCAGCAGCCTTACATTATCTGGGGCCAACGTCCTGACTTTC. It yields the protein CASSLTLSGANVLTF.